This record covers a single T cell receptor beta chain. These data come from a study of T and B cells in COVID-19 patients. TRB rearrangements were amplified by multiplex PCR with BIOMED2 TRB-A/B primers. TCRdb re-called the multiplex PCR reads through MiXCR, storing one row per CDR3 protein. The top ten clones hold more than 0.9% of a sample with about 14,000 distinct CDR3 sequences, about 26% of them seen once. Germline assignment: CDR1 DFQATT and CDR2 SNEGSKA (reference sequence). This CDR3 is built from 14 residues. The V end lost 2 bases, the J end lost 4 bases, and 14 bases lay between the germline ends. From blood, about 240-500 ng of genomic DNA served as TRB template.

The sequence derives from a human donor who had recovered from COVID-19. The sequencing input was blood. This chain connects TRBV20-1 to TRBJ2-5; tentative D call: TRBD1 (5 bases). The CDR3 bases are TGCAGTGCTAGAACCCCTGGGGCCTCAGAGACCCAGTACTTC. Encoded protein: CSARTPGASETQYF.